These T cell receptor beta chains were read from a single sample in a study of T-cell memory formation after mild COVID-19. Each CDR3 protein is one row after TCRdb ran MiXCR on the 5' RACE reads. Of under 400,000 distinct CDR3 sequences in the sample, around 27% were seen once. Sequencing input: PBMCs or a T cell subset sorted from them (not recorded which). Receptors originate from an adult woman who had mild COVID-19 (a few samples of this study predate the infection). Cell type and time point are not known. The CDR3 runs from the conserved cysteine through the conserved F or W. The order of the fields is D gene, J gene, clone size, V gene, CDR3 DNA, CDR3 protein. A D gene is named only where the DNA matches it firmly. Size is omitted from some rows. Given values are once, few, many or a class for expanded clones.

d_call: TRBD1
j_call: TRBJ2-7
clone_size: .
v_call: TRBV20-1
cdr3_nt: TGCAGTGCCCCGGACAGGGGGCTCAGCGAGCAGTACTTC
cdr3_aa: CSAPDRGLSEQYF

d_call: TRBD2
j_call: TRBJ2-1
clone_size: few
v_call: TRBV27
cdr3_nt: TGTGCCAGCAGTCCCCAAAGCGGGAGGGGCTACAATGAGCAGTTCTTC
cdr3_aa: CASSPQSGRGYNEQFF

d_call: .
j_call: TRBJ2-1
clone_size: many
v_call: TRBV29-1
cdr3_nt: TGCAGCGTAATGTACAATGAGCAGTTCTTC
cdr3_aa: CSVMYNEQFF

d_call: TRBD1
j_call: TRBJ1-5
clone_size: few
v_call: TRBV4-2
cdr3_nt: TGTGCCAGCAGCCAAGACGGGACAGGGGATCAGCATTTT
cdr3_aa: CASSQDGTGDQHF

d_call: TRBD2
j_call: TRBJ2-1
clone_size: .
v_call: TRBV12-3/TRBV12-4
cdr3_nt: TGTGCCAGCAGGAAGACTAGCGGGGGGGACAATGAGCAGTTCTTC
cdr3_aa: CASRKTSGGDNEQFF

d_call: .
j_call: TRBJ2-1
clone_size: few
v_call: TRBV7-6
cdr3_nt: TGTGCCAGCAGCCGCACCTCGTGGGGGGTAGTCCATGAGCAGTTCTTC
cdr3_aa: CASSRTSWGVVHEQFF

d_call: .
j_call: TRBJ2-3
clone_size: many
v_call: TRBV12-3/TRBV12-4
cdr3_nt: TGTGCCAGCACCCAAGGAGCGGCTTACACAGATACGCAGTATTTT
cdr3_aa: CASTQGAAYTDTQYF

d_call: .
j_call: TRBJ2-2
clone_size: few
v_call: TRBV4-1
cdr3_nt: TGCGCCAGCAGCCAGACCTTACGGGCCCGGGACGGGGAGCTGTTTTTT
cdr3_aa: CASSQTLRARDGELFF

d_call: TRBD1
j_call: TRBJ1-2
clone_size: .
v_call: TRBV10-3
cdr3_nt: TGTGCCATCAGCGGGGGGACAGGACCTAACTATGGCTACACCTTC
cdr3_aa: CAISGGTGPNYGYTF

d_call: .
j_call: TRBJ2-3
clone_size: .
v_call: TRBV6-5
cdr3_nt: TGTGCCAGCAGTTTCGACACCCTAGATACGCAGTATTTT
cdr3_aa: CASSFDTLDTQYF

d_call: .
j_call: TRBJ1-1
clone_size: .
v_call: TRBV12-3/TRBV12-4
cdr3_nt: TGTGCCAGCAGTTTAGGGTTAGAAGCTTTCTTT
cdr3_aa: CASSLGLEAFF

d_call: .
j_call: TRBJ1-1
clone_size: .
v_call: TRBV20-1
cdr3_nt: TGCAGTGCCTTACTTCGACGCCGAGAAAACACTGAAGCTTTCTTT
cdr3_aa: CSALLRRRENTEAFF

d_call: .
j_call: TRBJ1-1
clone_size: .
v_call: TRBV30
cdr3_nt: TGTGCCTGGAGTCTTCCTCCCGGGACTGAAGCTTTCTTT
cdr3_aa: CAWSLPPGTEAFF

d_call: .
j_call: TRBJ2-1
clone_size: .
v_call: TRBV7-2
cdr3_nt: TGTGCCAGCAGCTTAGGGCGGGGAAGAGAGCAGTTCTTC
cdr3_aa: CASSLGRGREQFF

d_call: TRBD2
j_call: TRBJ2-7
clone_size: .
v_call: TRBV6-5
cdr3_nt: TGTGCCAGCAGATCCGGGGTCGCGGGAGGGAACTACGAGCAGTACTTC
cdr3_aa: CASRSGVAGGNYEQYF

d_call: .
j_call: TRBJ2-2
clone_size: .
v_call: TRBV6-2/TRBV6-3
cdr3_nt: TGTGCCAGCAGTAATAGAAACACCGGGGAGCTGTTTTTT
cdr3_aa: CASSNRNTGELFF

d_call: TRBD2
j_call: TRBJ2-2
clone_size: .
v_call: TRBV5-6
cdr3_nt: TGTGCCAGCAGCCGGGGGGTTGGCACCGGGGAGCTGTTTTTT
cdr3_aa: CASSRGVGTGELFF

d_call: .
j_call: TRBJ1-5
clone_size: .
v_call: TRBV4-2
cdr3_nt: TGTGCCAGCAGCCAAGTAGCGGGGGCCTTCTTTGAGGGGAGCAATCAGCCCCAGCATTTT
cdr3_aa: CASSQVAGAFFEGSNQPQHF

d_call: TRBD1
j_call: TRBJ1-1
clone_size: .
v_call: TRBV29-1
cdr3_nt: TGCAGCGTCGTGACAGGGGTTTTTACTGAAGCTTTCTTT
cdr3_aa: CSVVTGVFTEAFF

d_call: TRBD2
j_call: TRBJ2-1
clone_size: .
v_call: TRBV4-1
cdr3_nt: TGCGCCAGCAGCCAAGATCCGGGGAGGGATGAGCAGTTCTTC
cdr3_aa: CASSQDPGRDEQFF

d_call: .
j_call: TRBJ1-1
clone_size: .
v_call: TRBV6-6
cdr3_nt: TGTGCCAGCAGTCCCACGGGGGGGGCGGCTGAAGCTTTCTTT
cdr3_aa: CASSPTGGAAEAFF

d_call: TRBD1
j_call: TRBJ1-1
clone_size: .
v_call: TRBV3-1
cdr3_nt: TGTGCCAGCAGCCAAGATGGGGACAGCCGGAACACTGAAGCTTTCTTT
cdr3_aa: CASSQDGDSRNTEAFF

d_call: .
j_call: TRBJ2-3
clone_size: .
v_call: TRBV6-1
cdr3_nt: TGTGCCAGCAGATTAGACAGCCCAGATACGCAGTATTTT
cdr3_aa: CASRLDSPDTQYF

d_call: .
j_call: TRBJ2-5
clone_size: .
v_call: TRBV7-6
cdr3_nt: TGTGCCAGCAGCTTAGATGGGGCGGGGACCCGACGAAGGGAGACCCAGTACTTC
cdr3_aa: CASSLDGAGTRRRETQYF

d_call: .
j_call: TRBJ2-1
clone_size: many
v_call: TRBV18
cdr3_nt: TGTGCCAGCTCACCCCCTAGCGTGGGAATCAATGAGCAGTTCTTC
cdr3_aa: CASSPPSVGINEQFF

d_call: TRBD2
j_call: TRBJ2-7
clone_size: many
v_call: TRBV6-5
cdr3_nt: TGTGCCAGCAGTTACTCGGGGACTAGACTTGCCGAGCAGTACTTC
cdr3_aa: CASSYSGTRLAEQYF

d_call: TRBD2
j_call: TRBJ2-1
clone_size: .
v_call: TRBV6-1
cdr3_nt: TGTGCCAGCAGTGACCGTAGCGGGAGGGCATCCAATGAGCAGTTCTTC
cdr3_aa: CASSDRSGRASNEQFF

d_call: TRBD2
j_call: TRBJ2-4
clone_size: few
v_call: TRBV24-1
cdr3_nt: TGTGCCACCAGTGCGTCAGCGGGGGGGATAGCCAAAAACATTCAGTACTTC
cdr3_aa: CATSASAGGIAKNIQYF

d_call: .
j_call: TRBJ1-2
clone_size: few
v_call: TRBV12-3/TRBV12-4
cdr3_nt: TGTGCCAGCAGTTTAGAAGGGAGCTACACCTTC
cdr3_aa: CASSLEGSYTF

d_call: .
j_call: TRBJ2-2
clone_size: many
v_call: TRBV7-7
cdr3_nt: TGTGCTAGCAGCTTAGCGGCGTCGGTCCCCGGGGAGCTGTTTTTT
cdr3_aa: CASSLAASVPGELFF

d_call: .
j_call: TRBJ1-2
clone_size: few
v_call: TRBV5-1
cdr3_nt: TGCGCCAGCAGCTTGGCAGGGACCAACTATGGCTACACCTTC
cdr3_aa: CASSLAGTNYGYTF

d_call: TRBD1
j_call: TRBJ2-7
clone_size: few
v_call: TRBV12-3/TRBV12-4
cdr3_nt: TGTGCCAGCAGTGGGACAGGGCCTCTCTACGAGCAGTACTTC
cdr3_aa: CASSGTGPLYEQYF

d_call: TRBD2
j_call: TRBJ2-2
clone_size: few
v_call: TRBV12-3/TRBV12-4
cdr3_nt: TGTGCCAGCAGGACTAGCGGTCTTCCCGGGGAGCTGTTTTTT
cdr3_aa: CASRTSGLPGELFF

d_call: .
j_call: TRBJ2-7
clone_size: .
v_call: TRBV5-4
cdr3_nt: TGTGCCAGCAGACGGGACCTCTCGGTCTCCGAGCAGTACTTC
cdr3_aa: CASRRDLSVSEQYF

d_call: .
j_call: TRBJ2-7
clone_size: .
v_call: TRBV5-6
cdr3_nt: TGTGCCAGCAGCTTGGCGGACAGAAATATCGGCGAGCAGTACTTC
cdr3_aa: CASSLADRNIGEQYF

d_call: TRBD1
j_call: TRBJ1-5
clone_size: few
v_call: TRBV5-1
cdr3_nt: TGCGCCAGCAGCCCAGGGGGCGTTCAGCCCCAGCATTTT
cdr3_aa: CASSPGGVQPQHF

d_call: .
j_call: TRBJ2-5
clone_size: few
v_call: TRBV29-1
cdr3_nt: TGCAGCGTTGTTCGGGAGACCCAGTACTTC
cdr3_aa: CSVVRETQYF

d_call: .
j_call: TRBJ2-3
clone_size: few
v_call: TRBV12-3/TRBV12-4
cdr3_nt: TGTGCCAGCATCCTCGCGGGGGATACGCAGTATTTT
cdr3_aa: CASILAGDTQYF

d_call: TRBD2
j_call: TRBJ2-1
clone_size: .
v_call: TRBV12-3/TRBV12-4
cdr3_nt: TGTGCCAGCAGTCCACGGACTAGCGGGAGCGGTAATGAGCAGTTCTTC
cdr3_aa: CASSPRTSGSGNEQFF

d_call: .
j_call: TRBJ1-5
clone_size: .
v_call: TRBV12-3/TRBV12-4
cdr3_nt: TGTGCCAGCGGGAGACAAGCTAACTACAATCAGCCCCAGCATTTT
cdr3_aa: CASGRQANYNQPQHF

d_call: .
j_call: TRBJ2-2
clone_size: .
v_call: TRBV4-3
cdr3_nt: TGCGCCAGCAGCCAAGAATGGCGGCTTTTGGGCGGGGAGCTGTTTTTT
cdr3_aa: CASSQEWRLLGGELFF